Below are 23 T cell receptor beta chains sequenced from a single sample in a study of CD8+ T cells in alopecia areata. Extracted RNA was reverse transcribed into cDNA, the sequencing template. Sequenced by immunoSEQ multiplex PCR; TCRdb stores in-frame clones only, minus some. The data contain around 150,000 clones, around three fifths of them singletons. Treatment noted: oral pan-JAK inhibitor, 5-10 mg twice daily. The sample was CD4+ T cells sorted from blood, taken at week 24, from a patient treated with tofacitinib. Receptor source: a human donor with alopecia areata.

A few counts support this clone. V usage is TRBV29-1 and J usage is TRBJ1-2, with 12 bases identical to TRBD1. J lost 8 bases, V lost 7 bases, and 8 bases had no gene match. This CDR3 contains 13 residues. Germline values: CDR1 SQVTM, CDR2 ANQGSEA. DNA of the CDR3: TGCAGCGCCACGGGACAGGGGGCAGGGGGCTACACCTTC. Translated, it gives CSATGQGAGGYTF.

This chain connects TRBV10-3 to TRBJ1-1; no clear D. CDR3 size: 12 residues. V shed 8 bases and J shed 4 bases, with 11 bases lying between them. CDR1 and CDR2 (germline): ENHRY, SYGVKD. This CDR3 reads CAIQSGGTEAFF. CDR3 coding DNA: TGTGCCATCCAGTCAGGCGGCACTGAAGCTTTCTTT.

The CDR3 DNA sequence: TGTGCCTTTGACACGGTACTCTCCTACGAGCAGTACTTC. The encoded protein is CAFDTVLSYEQYF. V usage is TRBV30 and J usage is TRBJ2-7; unclear D gene. Trimming took 7 bases from V and 0 from J, leaving 13 bases between them. Per the germline V gene, CDR1 is GTSNPN and CDR2 is SVGIG (reference sequence). CDR3 size: 13 residues.

The chain is built from TRBV7-9 and TRBJ2-6; 9 positions match TRBD1. Trimming cost V 1 base and J 0 bases; bases outside gene matches: 7. This CDR3 region has 19 residues. Germline-derived CDR1 and CDR2 are SEHNR and FQNEAQ (reference sequence). CDR3 loop: CASSLVGTGRGSGANVLTF. The CDR3 DNA reads as TGTGCCAGCAGCTTAGTAGGGACAGGGAGAGGCTCTGGGGCCAACGTCCTGACTTTC.

The gene calls are TRBV15 and TRBJ2-7; D not resolved. V was pared by 2 bases and J by 0 bases, with 5 bases between. The CDR3 is made up of 13 amino acids. Germline loops: CDR1 LNHNV, CDR2 YYDKDF (reference sequence). The chain's CDR3 is CATSRPGSYEQYF. The CDR3 DNA reads TGTGCCACCAGCAGACCGGGCTCCTACGAGCAGTACTTC. Looking up the rest from reference TRBV15 and TRBJ2-7 gives the full variable domain: DAMVIQNPRYQVTQFGKPVTLSCSQTLNHNVMYWYQQKSSQAPKLLFHYYDKDFNNEADTPDNFQSRRPNTSFCFLDIRSPGLGDTAMYLCATSRPGSYEQYFGPGTRLTVT.

V is TRBV2 and J is TRBJ2-7; D not resolved. Trimming left V 5 bases short and J 0 bases short, with 2 bases between. This CDR3 contains 11 residues. Germline lookup yields CDR1 SNHLY and CDR2 FYNNEI. The CDR3 bases are TGTGCCAGCAGTCTCTCCTACGAGCAGTACTTC. Translated: CASSLSYEQYF.

V gene TRBV7-2 combines with J gene TRBJ2-5; 11 bases are shared with TRBD1. Germline assignment: CDR1 SGHTA and CDR2 FQGNSA. Trimming at V came to 1 base and at J to 4 bases, leaving 5 bases not matched to a gene. CDR3 size: 16 residues. CDR3 bases: TGTGCCAGCAGCTTAGAAGGGACAGGGGGTGCAGAGACCCAGTACTTC. Its protein product is CASSLEGTGGAETQYF.

The J gene is TRBJ2-2, the V gene TRBV29-1; 11 bases agree with TRBD2. The V and J ends lost 6 bases and 6 bases, in that order; junction bases with no gene match: 6. The CDR3 runs 14 residues. Germline values: CDR1 SQVTM, CDR2 ANQGSEA. In nucleotides, the CDR3 is TGCAGCGTCGCCGGGACTAGCGGCTCCGGGGAGCTGTTTTTT. It encodes CSVAGTSGSGELFF.

The CDR3 region is CAWSVLWEGSGANVLTF. The DNA of the CDR3 is TGTGCCTGGAGTGTACTATGGGAAGGGAGTGGGGCCAACGTCCTGACTTTC. The chain links TRBV30 to TRBJ2-6; D is possibly TRBD2 (5 bases). The germline gives CDR1 GTSNPN, CDR2 SVGIG (reference sequence). V gave up 0 bases and J gave up 3 bases, with 15 bases separating them. The CDR3 consists of 17 residues.

The sample holds a few counts of this clone. This chain joins TRBV2 and TRBJ2-4; 8 bases align to TRBD2. Germline trimming cut 6 bases from V and 13 bases from J; bases unmatched to any gene: 5. This CDR3 has 11 residues. Germline V gives CDR1 SNHLY, CDR2 FYNNEI. The CDR3 is CASSGGGRQYF. As DNA, the CDR3 is TGTGCCAGCAGCGGCGGGGGGCGGCAGTACTTC.

The chain has TRBV29-1 and TRBJ1-2; tentatively, D is TRBD1 (6 bases). Germline V gene data show CDR1 as SQVTM and CDR2 as ANQGSEA. V was cut by 0 bases and J by 8 bases, with 13 bases left in between. The CDR3 is 13 residues long. The CDR3 DNA sequence: TGCAGCGTTGAAGATCGATCACAGGGAGGCTACACCTTC. It yields the protein CSVEDRSQGGYTF.

The chain couples TRBV15 to TRBJ2-7; TRBD1 agrees at 7 bases. Germline assignment: CDR1 LNHNV and CDR2 YYDKDF (reference sequence). The CDR3 extends over 14 amino acids. V lost 1 base, J lost 0 bases, and 0 bases stayed unmatched. CDR3: CATSRGDSSYEQYF. The DNA for the CDR3 is TGTGCCACCAGCAGAGGGGACAGCTCCTACGAGCAGTACTTC.

V is TRBV9 and J is TRBJ2-3; D unresolved. Germline V lookup: CDR1 SGDLS, CDR2 YYNGEE. The CDR3 has 15 residues. The ends were cut back, 0 bases at V and 1 base at J, with 9 bases in the middle. The CDR3 loop reads CASSVGGRGTDTQYF. CDR3 bases: TGTGCCAGCAGCGTAGGAGGTAGAGGCACAGATACGCAGTATTTT.

The V call is TRBV29-1, the J call TRBJ2-2; 10 bases line up with TRBD2. This CDR3 region has 13 residues. Unmatched junction bases numbered 2, after V lost 4 bases and J lost 6 bases. The V gene's germline CDR1 is SQVTM and CDR2 ANQGSEA. CDR3 region: CSVGTSGAGELFF. The CDR3 DNA reads TGCAGCGTTGGTACTAGCGGGGCCGGGGAGCTGTTTTTT.

The chain uses TRBV30 and TRBJ1-6; D is undetermined. Per germline, CDR1 GTSNPN and CDR2 SVGIG (reference sequence). The CDR3 extends over 12 amino acids. V lost 1 base to trimming and J lost 9 bases, with 7 bases between them. In nucleotides, the CDR3 is TGTGCCTGGAGTGACCGTCTTTCACCCCTCCACTTT. It specifies CAWSDRLSPLHF. The full variable domain, completed using reference TRBV30 and TRBJ1-6, is SQTIHQWPATLVQPVGSPLSLECTVEGTSNPNLYWYRQAAGRGLQLLFYSVGIGQISSEVPQNLSASRPQDRQFILSSKKLLLSDSGFYLCAWSDRLSPLHFGNGTRLTVT.

The table lists this clone with a few counts. Other nucleotide sequences in the sample specify the same CDR3. The chain joins TRBV7-9 to TRBJ2-5; D is uncertain. Per the germline V gene, CDR1 is SEHNR and CDR2 is FQNEAQ (reference sequence). The CDR3 spans 11 residues. Trimming pared 1 base from V and 4 bases from J, leaving 1 base between. CDR3 amino acids: CASSLVETQYF. DNA for the CDR3: TGTGCCAGCAGCTTAGTAGAGACCCAGTACTTC.

CDR3 sequence reads: CAWSVGPTGAPNFYEQYF. For the CDR3, the DNA is TGTGCCTGGAGTGTAGGTCCGACAGGGGCTCCGAATTTCTACGAGCAGTACTTC. The rearrangement joins TRBV30 to TRBJ2-7; TRBD1 matches 8 bases. This CDR3 region has 18 residues. Trimming at V came to 0 bases and at J to 3 bases, leaving 16 bases not matched to a gene. From germline, CDR1 is GTSNPN and CDR2 SVGIG (reference sequence). The complete variable domain, with remaining parts taken from reference TRBV30 and TRBJ2-7, reads SQTIHQWPATLVQPVGSPLSLECTVEGTSNPNLYWYRQAAGRGLQLLFYSVGIGQISSEVPQNLSASRPQDRQFILSSKKLLLSDSGFYLCAWSVGPTGAPNFYEQYFGPGTRLTVT.

The chain has TRBV11-2 and TRBJ2-1; TRBD2 matches at 9 bases. The length of the CDR3 is 15 residues. Germline CDR1 reads SGHAT; CDR2 reads FQNNGV. After removal of 2 bases from V and 9 bases from J, the junction contained 8 bases not matched to a gene. The CDR3 sequence: CASSLPGLAGGEQFF. Written as DNA, the CDR3 is TGTGCCAGCAGCTTACCGGGACTAGCTGGTGGTGAGCAGTTCTTC.

The rearrangement uses TRBV6-5 and TRBJ2-5, with D perhaps matching TRBD2 (5 bases). The CDR3 has 15 amino acids. The V and J ends lost 5 bases and 5 bases respectively, with 18 bases between them. Germline-derived CDR1 and CDR2 are MNHEY and SVGAGI. In DNA, the CDR3 is TGTGCCAGCAGTGCAGATCTGGGTGGCGGGGAGACCCAGTACTTC. Protein sequence: CASSADLGGGETQYF.

This clone has only a few counts. The rearrangement uses TRBV15 and TRBJ1-2; TRBD1 aligns across 10 bases. The CDR3 runs to 16 residues. The germline gives CDR1 LNHNV, CDR2 YYDKDF (reference sequence). Trimming cost V 1 base and J 6 bases; bases outside gene matches: 8. The CDR3 reads CATSRGGTGEADGYTF. The DNA for the CDR3 is TGTGCCACCAGCAGAGGTGGGACAGGGGAAGCAGATGGCTACACCTTC.

The chain carries TRBV9 and TRBJ2-5, with D unclear. V was trimmed by 4 bases and J by 5 bases, leaving 15 bases between them. The CDR3 has 14 residues. CDR1 and CDR2 (germline): SGDLS, YYNGEE. The CDR3 spells CASSHLSGQETQYF. In DNA form, the CDR3 reads TGTGCCAGCAGCCACCTTTCAGGCCAGGAGACCCAGTACTTC.

The rearrangement links TRBV30 to TRBJ1-4, with 8 bases lining up with TRBD1. CDR1 GTSNPN and CDR2 SVGIG come from the germline V gene (reference sequence). V lost 3 bases to trimming and J lost 15 bases; unmatched junction nucleotides: 6. This CDR3 region has 11 residues. CDR3 sequence: CAWRLTGVLFF. The CDR3 DNA sequence: TGTGCCTGGAGACTGACAGGGGTTTTGTTTTTT.

The chain links TRBV29-1 to TRBJ1-5; 7 bases are a match to TRBD1. The CDR3 is 14 residues long. Per the germline V gene, CDR1 is SQVTM and CDR2 is ANQGSEA. V lost 7 bases, J lost 6 bases, and 12 bases stayed unmatched. The DNA of the CDR3 is TGCAGCGCTAAAATTACAGGGGATAGTCAGCCCCAGCATTTT. This gives the protein CSAKITGDSQPQHF.